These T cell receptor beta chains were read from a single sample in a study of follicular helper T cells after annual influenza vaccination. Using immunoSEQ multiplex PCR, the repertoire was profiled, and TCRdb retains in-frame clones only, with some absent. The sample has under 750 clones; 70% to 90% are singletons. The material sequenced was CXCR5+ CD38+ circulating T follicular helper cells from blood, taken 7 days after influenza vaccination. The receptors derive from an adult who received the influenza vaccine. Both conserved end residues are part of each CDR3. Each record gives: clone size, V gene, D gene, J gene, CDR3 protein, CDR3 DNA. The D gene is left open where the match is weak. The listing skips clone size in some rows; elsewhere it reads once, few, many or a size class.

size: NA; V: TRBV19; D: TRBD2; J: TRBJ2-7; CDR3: CASSKGGLALAYEQYF; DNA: TGTGCCAGTAGTAAGGGGGGACTAGCGTTGGCCTACGAGCAGTACTTC
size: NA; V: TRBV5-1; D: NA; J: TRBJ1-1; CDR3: CASSSTGANTEAFF; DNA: TGCGCCAGCAGCTCAACGGGGGCGAACACTGAAGCTTTCTTT
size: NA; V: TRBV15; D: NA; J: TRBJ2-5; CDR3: CATSTVRARKETQYF; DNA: TGTGCCACCAGCACCGTACGAGCGAGGAAAGAGACCCAGTACTTC
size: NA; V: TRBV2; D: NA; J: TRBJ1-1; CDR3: CASGLHTEAFF; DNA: TGTGCCAGCGGACTCCACACTGAAGCTTTCTTT
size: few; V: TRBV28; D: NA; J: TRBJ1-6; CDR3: CASKDANSPLHF; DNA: TGTGCCAGCAAGGATGCCAATTCACCCCTCCACTTT
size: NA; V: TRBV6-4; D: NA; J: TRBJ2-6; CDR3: CASSHTRQSRANVLTF; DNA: TGTGCCAGCAGTCACACACGACAAAGTCGGGCCAACGTCCTGACTTTC
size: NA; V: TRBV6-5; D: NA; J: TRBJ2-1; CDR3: CASSQGTPTHNEQFF; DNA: TGTGCCAGCAGTCAAGGGACACCAACTCACAATGAGCAGTTCTTC
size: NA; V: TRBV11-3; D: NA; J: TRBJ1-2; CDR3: CASSGQGNLGKTYGYTF; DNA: TGTGCCAGCAGCGGGCAAGGCAATCTCGGAAAGACCTATGGCTACACCTTC
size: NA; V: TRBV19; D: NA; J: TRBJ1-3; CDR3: CASSSEPISGNTIYF; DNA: TGTGCCAGTAGTTCGGAGCCGATCTCTGGAAACACCATATATTTT
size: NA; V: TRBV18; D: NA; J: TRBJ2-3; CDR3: CASSPSLVESTDTQYF; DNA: TGTGCCAGCTCACCATCCCTAGTGGAGAGCACAGATACGCAGTATTTT
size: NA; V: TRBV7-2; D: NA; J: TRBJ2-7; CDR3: CASSLRDAGYEQYF; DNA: TGTGCCAGCAGCCTTCGGGACGCCGGCTACGAGCAGTACTTC
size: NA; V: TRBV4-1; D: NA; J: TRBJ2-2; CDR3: CASSQWGHRGTGELFF; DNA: TGCGCCAGCAGCCAATGGGGACACCGAGGGACCGGGGAGCTGTTTTTT
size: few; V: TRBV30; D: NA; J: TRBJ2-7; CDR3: CAWSVSGNSYEQYF; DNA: TGTGCCTGGAGTGTTTCAGGGAACTCCTACGAGCAGTACTTC
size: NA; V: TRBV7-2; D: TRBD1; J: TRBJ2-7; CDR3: CASSLRPFRTGSSEQYF; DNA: TGTGCCAGCAGCTTAAGACCCTTCCGGACAGGGTCCTCCGAGCAGTACTTC
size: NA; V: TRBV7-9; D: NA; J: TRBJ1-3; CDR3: CASSLLISGNTIYF; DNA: TGTGCCAGCAGCTTGTTAATCTCTGGAAACACCATATATTTT
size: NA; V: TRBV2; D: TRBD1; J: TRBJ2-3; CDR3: CASSRQGLSTDTQYF; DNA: TGTGCCAGCAGTCGACAGGGGTTGAGCACAGATACGCAGTATTTT
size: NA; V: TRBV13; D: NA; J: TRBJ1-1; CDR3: CASSFKQGYTEAFF; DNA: TGTGCCAGCAGCTTTAAACAGGGTTACACTGAAGCTTTCTTT
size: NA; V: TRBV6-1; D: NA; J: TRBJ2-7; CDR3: CASTINRDTYYEQYF; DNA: TGTGCCAGCACCATAAACCGGGACACGTACTACGAGCAGTACTTC
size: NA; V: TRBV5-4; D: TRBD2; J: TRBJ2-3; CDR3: CASSQTSGGRTDTQYF; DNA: TGTGCCAGCAGCCAAACTAGCGGGGGACGCACAGATACGCAGTATTTT
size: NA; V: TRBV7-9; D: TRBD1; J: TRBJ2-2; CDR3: CASRFPDGQGLAFGGELFF; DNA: TGTGCCAGCAGATTCCCTGATGGACAGGGTTTGGCCTTCGGCGGGGAGCTGTTTTTT
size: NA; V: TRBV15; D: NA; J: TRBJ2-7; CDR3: CATSRETASYEQYF; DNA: TGTGCCACCAGCAGAGAAACAGCTAGTTACGAGCAGTACTTC
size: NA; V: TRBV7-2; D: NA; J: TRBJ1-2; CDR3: CASSTLLGGGNNYGYTF; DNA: TGTGCCAGCAGCACCCTGTTGGGCGGGGGCAATAACTATGGCTACACCTTC
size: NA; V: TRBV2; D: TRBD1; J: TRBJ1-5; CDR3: CASGIGTGPNQPQHF; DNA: TGTGCCAGCGGTATCGGGACAGGGCCAAATCAGCCCCAGCATTTT
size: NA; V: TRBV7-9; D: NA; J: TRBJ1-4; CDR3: CASSPSTYRNEKLFF; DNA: TGTGCCAGCAGCCCTTCTACGTACAGGAATGAAAAACTGTTTTTT
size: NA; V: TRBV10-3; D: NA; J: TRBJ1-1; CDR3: CAITRGGMNTEAFF; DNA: TGTGCCATCACGCGGGGCGGGATGAACACTGAAGCTTTCTTT
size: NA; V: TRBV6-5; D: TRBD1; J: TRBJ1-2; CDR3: CASNQGAGGYTF; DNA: TGTGCCAGCAACCAGGGGGCCGGTGGCTACACCTTC
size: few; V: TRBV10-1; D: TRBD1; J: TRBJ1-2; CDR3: CASSPDRGGGYTF; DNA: TGCGCCAGCAGTCCCGACAGGGGCGGAGGCTACACCTTC
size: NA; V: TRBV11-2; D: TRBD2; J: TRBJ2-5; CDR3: CASSQGLAGGRQETQYF; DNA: TGTGCCAGCAGCCAGGGACTAGCGGGGGGGCGGCAAGAGACCCAGTACTTC
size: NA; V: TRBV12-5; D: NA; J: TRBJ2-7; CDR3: CASGRGHIGYEQYF; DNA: TGTGCTAGTGGTCGGGGACACATAGGCTACGAGCAGTACTTC
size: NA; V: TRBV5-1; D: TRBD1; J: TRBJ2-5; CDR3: CASSLTVPGQWVENQYF; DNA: TGCGCCAGCAGCTTGACTGTTCCGGGACAGTGGGTAGAAAACCAGTACTTC
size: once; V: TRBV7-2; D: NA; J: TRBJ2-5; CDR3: CASSPAATQYF; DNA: TGTGCCAGCAGCCCTGCGGCGACCCAGTACTTC